This T cell receptor beta chain was sequenced for a study of T cell repertoires in cytomegalovirus infection. Study-level background: In the study, CMV epitopes included recently identified HLA-C-restricted and well-studied HLA-B-restricted ones. Indications of both CMV infection and matching HLA type were provided by public TCR beta signatures.

Trimming left V 6 bases short and J 1 base short, with 8 bases between. The CDR3 has 12 amino acids. Germline assignment: CDR1 SQVTM and CDR2 ANQGSEA. MiXCR, run by TCRdb on the reads, gives a single entry per CDR3 protein. Of about 83,000 distinct CDR3 sequences detected, roughly a quarter appear once; the ten largest clones hold approximately 53%. General observations from the study: The cumulative frequency of public TCR beta families identified carriers of CMV plus the relevant HLA. In two of eight donors, the top clonotype was HLA-C-restricted CMV-specific.

Points on this clonotype: Antigen: not known.

This receptor was taken from a human donor in good health (CMV status not recorded). Some clones in this sample may be carry-over from other donors' samples. The chain employs TRBV29-1 and TRBJ2-3; D gene unclear. The specimen comprised CD8+ T cells from cultured PBMCs, sampled from culture after CMV antigen stimulation. CDR3 in DNA: TGCAGCGTAGACTCGGGCACAGATACGCAGTATTTT. The encoded protein is CSVDSGTDTQYF.